The 27 T cell receptor beta chains listed next were all sequenced from one sample in a study of blood T cell repertoires in COVID-19. The repertoire was sequenced with immunoSEQ multiplex PCR; TCRdb's copy has only in-frame clones and lacks some. The sample comprises 45,000 to 65,000 clones, 80% to 85% of which are singletons, and roughly 10% rests with the top ten. The sequenced sample was peripheral blood. The receptor set was obtained from a man aged 25 to 45 with COVID-19, enrolled during active disease.

The genes are TRBV5-6 and TRBJ2-5, with D tentatively TRBD2 (5 bases). The germline V gene encodes CDR1 SGHDT and CDR2 YYEEEE. Trimming shortened V by 4 bases and J by 2 bases, and 15 bases separated the two germline ends. This CDR3 contains 15 residues. As DNA, the CDR3 is TGTGCCAGCAGCCCGGAGGTCAGCACACAAGAGACCCAGTACTTC. It is translated as CASSPEVSTQETQYF.

This sequence joins TRBV4-1 and TRBJ2-1; 15 nucleotides agree with TRBD2. Losses at the gene ends were 4 bases for V and 9 bases for J; bases not matched to a gene: 7. Germline V lookup: CDR1 MGHRA, CDR2 YSYEKL. The CDR3 extends over 16 amino acids. DNA for the CDR3: TGCGCCAGCAGCCGACAGGGACTAGCGGGAGGAAGTGAGCAGTTCTTC. It is translated as CASSRQGLAGGSEQFF.

V gene TRBV28 combines with J gene TRBJ1-4; 7 bases map to TRBD1. Per the germline V gene, CDR1 is MDHEN and CDR2 is SYDVKM. The CDR3 has 16 residues. The ends lost 5 bases at V and 5 bases at J; junction bases unmatched: 11. This CDR3 reads CASSAEAGTDNEKLFF. CDR3 in DNA: TGTGCCAGCAGTGCGGAGGCTGGGACAGACAATGAAAAACTGTTTTTT.

J is TRBJ1-5 and V is TRBV19; a weak D match, TRBD1 (6 bases). This CDR3 contains 14 residues. Germline CDR1 LNHDA, CDR2 SQIVND (reference sequence). V lost 3 bases and J 7 bases, leaving 13 bases between the germline ends. The DNA of the CDR3 is TGTGCCAGTAGTATCAGGGGTCAGGAACAGCCCCAGCATTTT. As protein: CASSIRGQEQPQHF.

The chain employs TRBV7-9 and TRBJ2-7; tentative D call: TRBD1 (6 bases). The CDR3 is 13 residues long. The germline gives CDR1 SEHNR, CDR2 FQNEAQ (reference sequence). Trimming removed 4 bases from V and 3 bases from J, with 10 bases in between. The CDR3 is CASSSLQGYEQYF. The CDR3 coding sequence is TGTGCCAGCAGCTCCCTACAGGGCTACGAGCAGTACTTC.

J is TRBJ1-5 and V is TRBV30; 7 nucleotides match TRBD1. CDR3 length: 14 amino acids. Germline V gene lookup returns CDR1 GTSNPN and CDR2 SVGIG (reference sequence). V gave up 0 bases and J gave up 5 bases; unmatched junction bases: 4. CDR3 sequence: CAWSVTGIDQPQHF. The CDR3 nucleotides are TGTGCCTGGAGTGTGACAGGGATCGATCAGCCCCAGCATTTT.

The rearrangement links TRBV10-3 to TRBJ2-1; tentative D call: TRBD2 (5 bases). The CDR3 totals 15 residues. The V gene lost 8 bases and the J gene lost 0 bases, with 14 bases spanning the gap. From germline, CDR1 is ENHRY and CDR2 SYGVKD. DNA of the CDR3: TGTGCCATCTCCCGGGGTGTGAGCTCCTACAATGAGCAGTTCTTC. Protein: CAISRGVSSYNEQFF.

The genes are TRBV7-9 and TRBJ2-7; 9 bases align to TRBD1. The CDR3 loop spans 15 amino acids. Per germline, CDR1 SEHNR and CDR2 FQNEAQ (reference sequence). V lost 7 bases, J lost 2 bases, and 9 bases stayed unmatched. CDR3 protein: CASNSPGQGAYEQYF. The CDR3 coding sequence is TGTGCCAGCAACTCACCGGGACAGGGTGCCTACGAGCAGTACTTC.

J is TRBJ1-5 and V is TRBV28; D gene uncertain. This CDR3 contains 13 residues. CDR1 MDHEN and CDR2 SYDVKM come from the germline V gene. Trimming removed 7 bases from V and 4 bases from J, with 11 bases in between. Here the CDR3 DNA reads TGTGCCAGCACCCCGGGCGGGAATCAGCCCCAGCATTTT. This encodes CASTPGGNQPQHF.

V gene TRBV9 combines with J gene TRBJ2-6; 7 bases agree with TRBD1. Germline-derived CDR1 and CDR2 are SGDLS and YYNGEE. The CDR3 covers 16 residues. The trim removed 3 bases at V and 3 bases at J, leaving 6 bases unmatched. The CDR3 DNA is TGTGCCAGCAGCGCGCACAGGGGTGGTGGGGCCAACGTCCTGACTTTC. Residues: CASSAHRGGGANVLTF.

The genes are TRBV7-8 and TRBJ2-1, with 8 positions matching TRBD1. V shed 1 base, J shed 7 bases, and the junction held 9 bases outside the gene matches. Germline V CDR1 and CDR2: SGHVS, FQNEAQ. The CDR3 has 16 amino acids. The CDR3 reads CASSLGAGGISNEQFF. The DNA of the CDR3 is TGTGCCAGCAGCTTAGGGGCAGGGGGCATTTCTAATGAGCAGTTCTTC.

The J gene is TRBJ2-7, the V gene TRBV4-3, with D maybe TRBD1 (6 bases). V was clipped by 4 bases and J by 2 bases, with 12 bases between them. The CDR3 extends over 14 amino acids. Per germline, CDR1 LGHNA and CDR2 YSLEER. The CDR3 protein is CASSPGTTTYEQYF. CDR3 in DNA: TGCGCCAGCAGCCCCGGGACAACGACCTACGAGCAGTACTTC.

The chain is built from TRBV5-4 and TRBJ1-2, with a possible D match to TRBD1 (5 bases). Germline V gene lookup returns CDR1 SGHNT and CDR2 YYREEE (reference sequence). Trimming cost V 4 bases and J 6 bases, with 16 bases left between them. The CDR3 is 14 residues long. The CDR3 coding sequence is TGTGCCAGCAGCCCCCGGGGGAGAGGGAATGGCTACACCTTC. This codes for CASSPRGRGNGYTF.

The rearrangement joins TRBV4-3 to TRBJ1-2, with no clear D. V lost 0 bases and J 5 bases, leaving 16 bases between the germline ends. This CDR3 region has 16 residues. The germline gives CDR1 LGHNA, CDR2 YSLEER. DNA for the CDR3: TGCGCCAGCAGCCAAGATCTAGGTCGGGATGCGTATGGCTACACCTTC. This translates into CASSQDLGRDAYGYTF.

This chain joins TRBV4-1 and TRBJ1-2; 8 nucleotides match TRBD1. Per the germline V gene, CDR1 is MGHRA and CDR2 is YSYEKL. The CDR3 contains 16 residues. With 3 bases clipped from V and 5 bases from J, the junction kept 11 bases outside the gene matches. The CDR3 bases are TGCGCCAGCAGCCAGGCAACAGGGGGGTCGTTGTATGGCTACACCTTC. This codes for CASSQATGGSLYGYTF.

The chain links TRBV3-1 (or the pseudogene TRBV3-2) to TRBJ1-2; 10 bases fit TRBD1. With 6 bases clipped from V and 7 bases from J, the junction kept 2 bases outside the gene matches. CDR1 and CDR2 (germline): LGHDT, YNNKEL (reference sequence). The CDR3 contains 12 residues. The CDR3 protein is CASSRQGAGYTF. The CDR3 DNA sequence: TGTGCCAGCAGTCGACAGGGGGCTGGCTACACCTTC.

The sample holds a few counts of this clone. V gene TRBV25-1 combines with J gene TRBJ2-5; 9 bases line up with TRBD2. The CDR3 is made up of 16 amino acids. J was trimmed by 2 bases and V by 6 bases; bases with no gene match: 10. From germline, CDR1 is MGHDK and CDR2 SYGVNS. In DNA, the CDR3 is TGTGCCAGCAGCCCTGGGCTAGCGGGGCTACAAGAGACCCAGTACTTC. Translated, it gives CASSPGLAGLQETQYF.

The rearrangement links TRBV28 to TRBJ2-1; 11 bases are a match to TRBD1. Germline CDR1 and CDR2: MDHEN and SYDVKM. The CDR3 is 16 residues long. Trimming took 3 bases from V and 4 from J; bases not matched to a gene: 5. Written as DNA, the CDR3 is TGTGCCAGCAGTTTGTCCGGGACAGGGGGGTACAATGAGCAGTTCTTC. This gives the protein CASSLSGTGGYNEQFF. The variable domain in full, with the rest retrieved from reference TRBV28 and TRBJ2-1, is DVKVTQSSRYLVKRTGEKVFLECVQDMDHENMFWYRQDPGLGLRLIYFSYDVKMKEKGDIPEGYSVSREKKERFSLILESASTNQTSMYLCASSLSGTGGYNEQFFGPGTRLTVL.

The CDR3, as DNA: TGCGCCAGCAGTGAGTCGCTCGCGGGAACAGATACGCAGTATTTT. It encodes CASSESLAGTDTQYF. The chain joins TRBV10-1 to TRBJ2-3; D perhaps matches TRBD2 (6 bases). V lost 0 bases and J lost 3, with 10 bases in between. The CDR3 is 15 residues long. Germline V gene lookup returns CDR1 WNHNN and CDR2 SYGVQD (reference sequence).

This chain uses TRBV21-1 with TRBJ1-1; TRBD1 is taken as the D call from the table, unchecked against the DNA. TRBV21-1 is a pseudogene segment. The CDR3 totals 13 residues. The chain's CDR3 is CASLPGPNTEAFF. CDR3 DNA: TGTGCCAGCCTCCCAGGCCCGAACACTGAAGCTTTCTTT.

The rearrangement joins TRBV27 to TRBJ1-5; 9 bases line up with TRBD1. Germline CDR1 and CDR2: MNHEY and SMNVEV (reference sequence). CDR3 length: 14 residues. V was clipped by 6 bases and J by 6 bases; unmatched bases: 6. For the CDR3, the DNA is TGTGCCAGCAGGACCGGGACAGGGAGTCAGCCCCAGCATTTT. Translated, it gives CASRTGTGSQPQHF.

The CDR3 DNA is TGTGCCAGCTCACCAGCGCAGGCCGGGGGCACCATATATTTT. Protein sequence: CASSPAQAGGTIYF. The J gene is TRBJ1-3, the V gene TRBV18, with D possibly being TRBD1 (5 bases). Germline CDR1 is KGHSH and CDR2 is LQKENI. The CDR3 contains 14 residues. Trimming removed 2 bases from V and 9 bases from J, with 14 bases in between.

The chain employs TRBV18 and TRBJ2-7; 12 nucleotides agree with TRBD1. CDR3 length: 15 residues. The trim removed 3 bases at V and 6 bases at J, leaving 6 bases unmatched. The germline CDR1 and CDR2 sequences are KGHSH and LQKENI. The CDR3 sequence is CASSPPRDRGLEQYF. The CDR3 nucleotides read TGTGCCAGCTCACCCCCACGGGACAGGGGGCTCGAGCAGTACTTC.

This clone was counted a few times. The CDR3 DNA reads TGTGCCAGCAGCGCCGGCCGGGTAATGGGGCAGTACTTC. It specifies CASSAGRVMGQYF. V is TRBV5-6 and J is TRBJ2-7, with no clear D. The CDR3 runs 13 residues. Germline V gives CDR1 SGHDT, CDR2 YYEEEE. Trimming cost V 4 bases and J 9 bases, with 17 bases left between them.

This chain connects TRBV6-6 to TRBJ2-7; no definite D call. This CDR3 spans 14 amino acids. Trimming left V 4 bases short and J 0 bases short, with 10 bases between. The germline CDR1 and CDR2 sequences are MNHNY and SVGAGI (reference sequence). CDR3 residues: CASSFIENSYEQYF. Written as DNA, the CDR3 is TGTGCCAGCAGTTTCATCGAGAACTCCTACGAGCAGTACTTC.

The genes are TRBV6-1 and TRBJ1-5, with 7 bases aligning to TRBD1. Germline trimming cut 1 base from V and 6 bases from J; bases unmatched to any gene: 9. Germline CDR1 reads MNHNS; CDR2 reads SASEGT. The CDR3 covers 16 residues. In DNA, the CDR3 is TGTGCCAGCAGTGAAGGCGGGTCAGGGGGATCTCAGCCCCAGCATTTT. It specifies CASSEGGSGGSQPQHF.

V is TRBV5-1 and J is TRBJ2-1; 13 bases agree with TRBD2. After removal of 0 bases from V and 9 bases from J, the junction contained 3 bases not matched to a gene. The V gene's germline CDR1 is SGHRS and CDR2 YFSETQ. CDR3 length equals 15 residues. CDR3: CASSLGLAGGREQFF. The DNA for the CDR3 is TGCGCCAGCAGCTTGGGACTAGCGGGAGGACGTGAGCAGTTCTTC.